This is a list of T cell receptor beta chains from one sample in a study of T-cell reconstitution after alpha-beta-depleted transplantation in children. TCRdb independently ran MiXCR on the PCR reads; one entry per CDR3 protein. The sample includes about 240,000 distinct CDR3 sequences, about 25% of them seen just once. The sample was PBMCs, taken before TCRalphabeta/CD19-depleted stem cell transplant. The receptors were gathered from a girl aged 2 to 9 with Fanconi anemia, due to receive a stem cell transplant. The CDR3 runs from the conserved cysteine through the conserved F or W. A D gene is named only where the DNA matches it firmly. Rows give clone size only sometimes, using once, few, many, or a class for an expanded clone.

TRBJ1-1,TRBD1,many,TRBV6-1,TGTGCCAGCAGTGAATTCGAGGGGGCGGACACTGAAGCTTTCTTT,CASSEFEGADTEAFF
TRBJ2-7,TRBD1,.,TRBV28,TGTGCCAGCAGTTTCTTTAAGGACAGGGCGGATGAGCAGTACTTC,CASSFFKDRADEQYF
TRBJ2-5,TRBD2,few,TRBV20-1,TGCAGTGCTAGAGGAGTAGCGGGGGGCGCCCGGGTGGTGACCCAGTACTTC,CSARGVAGGARVVTQYF
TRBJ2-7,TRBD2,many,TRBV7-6,TGTGCCAGCAGCCCTAGCGGTTTGACCTACGAGCAGTACTTC,CASSPSGLTYEQYF
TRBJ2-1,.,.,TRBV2,TGTGCCAGCAGGGCCACTGAGGCATGGCAGTTCTTC,CASRATEAWQFF
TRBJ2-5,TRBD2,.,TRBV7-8,TGTGCCAGCAGCCTACTAAAGACTAGCGGATGGGAGACCCAGTACTTC,CASSLLKTSGWETQYF
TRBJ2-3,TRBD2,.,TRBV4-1,TGCGCCAGCAGCCTGGCTGGGACTAGCCTCACAGATACGCAGTATTTT,CASSLAGTSLTDTQYF
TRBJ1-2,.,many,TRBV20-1,TGCAGTGCTCAAAGACCCGGAGGGCGCGGGTATGGCTACACCTTC,CSAQRPGGRGYGYTF
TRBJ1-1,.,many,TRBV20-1,TGCAGTGCTAGAGATATATTCCAGGGACCTACGGGAGCTTTCTTT,CSARDIFQGPTGAFF
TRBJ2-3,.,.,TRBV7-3,TGTGCCAGCAGCTCTTATAGTGCAGATACGCAGTATTTT,CASSSYSADTQYF
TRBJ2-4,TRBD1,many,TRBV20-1,TGCAGTGCTAGGAAACCAGGGGGCATAGCCAAAAACATTCAGTACTTC,CSARKPGGIAKNIQYF
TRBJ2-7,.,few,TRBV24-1,TGTGCCACCAGTGACCCAGACACCTACGAGCAGTACTTC,CATSDPDTYEQYF
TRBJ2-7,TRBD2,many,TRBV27,TGTGCCAGCATCAAGACTAGCGGGACCTACGAGCAGTACTTC,CASIKTSGTYEQYF
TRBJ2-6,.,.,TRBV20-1,TGCAGTGCTAGAGTTGACAGGCCTTACTCTGGGGCCAACGTCCTGACTTTC,CSARVDRPYSGANVLTF
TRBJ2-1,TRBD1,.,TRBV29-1,TGCAGCGTTGGGGGACAGGCTATGGAGCAGTTCTTC,CSVGGQAMEQFF
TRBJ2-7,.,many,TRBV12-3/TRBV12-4,TGTGCCAGCAGTTTAGAGGCGGGCCCCTACGAGCAGTACTTC,CASSLEAGPYEQYF
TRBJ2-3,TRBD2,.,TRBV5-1,TGCGCCAGCAGCCCAGCGGGACGGCGCACAGATACGCAGTATTTT,CASSPAGRRTDTQYF
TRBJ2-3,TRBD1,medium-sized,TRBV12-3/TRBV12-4,TGTGCCAGCAGTTTAGCTGCACAGGGGGTTTTCGCAGATACGCAGTATTTT,CASSLAAQGVFADTQYF
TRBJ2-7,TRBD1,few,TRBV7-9,TGTGCCAGCAGCTTTATTACAGGGGGTCCCTACGAGCAGTACTTC,CASSFITGGPYEQYF
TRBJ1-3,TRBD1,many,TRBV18,TGTGCCAGCTCAGGGACAGCTACCGCCTCTGGAAACACCATATATTTT,CASSGTATASGNTIYF
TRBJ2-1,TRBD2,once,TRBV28,TGTGCCAGCAGCCAACGTAGGACTAGCGGGAGCGATGAGCAGTTCTTC,CASSQRRTSGSDEQFF
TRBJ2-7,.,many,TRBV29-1,TGCAGCGGACTTAGCGACTTGGGCTACGAGCAGTACTTC,CSGLSDLGYEQYF
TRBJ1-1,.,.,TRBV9,TGTGCCAGCAGCCCGGGGGCGCCCTTTGAAGCTTTCTTT,CASSPGAPFEAFF
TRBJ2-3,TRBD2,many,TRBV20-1,TGCAGTGCTCCCGGACTAGCGGGGTACACAGATACGCAGTATTTT,CSAPGLAGYTDTQYF
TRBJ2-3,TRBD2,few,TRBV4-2,TGTGCCAGCAGCCATGGACTAGGATTTGAACGCACAGATACGCAGTATTTT,CASSHGLGFERTDTQYF
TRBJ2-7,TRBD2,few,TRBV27,TGTGCCAGCAGTCCCCAAGCGGGAGGGCTTTACGAGCAGTACTTC,CASSPQAGGLYEQYF
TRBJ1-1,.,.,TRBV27,TGTGCCAGCAGTTTGCGAAGCTTGAACACTGAAGCTTTCTTT,CASSLRSLNTEAFF
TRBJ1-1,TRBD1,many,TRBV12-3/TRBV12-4,TGTGCCAGCAGTTTAGTAGGGCAGGGGGCGAGGATGGGCACTGAAGCTTTCTTT,CASSLVGQGARMGTEAFF
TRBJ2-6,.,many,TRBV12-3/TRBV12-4,TGTGCCAGCAGCCGTACTAGCCCTAGCTCTGGGGCCAACGTCCTGACTTTC,CASSRTSPSSGANVLTF
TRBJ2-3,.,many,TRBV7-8,TGTGCCAGCAGCCCAAGCCACTCCAGTAGTACGCAGTATTTT,CASSPSHSSSTQYF
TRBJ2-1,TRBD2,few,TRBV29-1,TGCAGCGTTGAAGGGGCTAGCGGGCATTCCTACAATGAGCAGTTCTTC,CSVEGASGHSYNEQFF
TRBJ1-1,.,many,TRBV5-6,TGTGCCAGCAGCTTGGCGGGGGGACGCGAAGCTTTCTTT,CASSLAGGREAFF
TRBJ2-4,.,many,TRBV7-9,TGTGCCAGCAGCCCTTACTCCTTAGCCAAAAACATTCAGTACTTC,CASSPYSLAKNIQYF
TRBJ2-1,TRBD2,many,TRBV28,TGTGCCAGCAGCCCGGGACTACCAGAGCAGTTCTTC,CASSPGLPEQFF
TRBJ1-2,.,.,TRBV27,TGTGCCAGCAGTTTATCTTGGCAGGTTAACTATGGCTACACCTTC,CASSLSWQVNYGYTF
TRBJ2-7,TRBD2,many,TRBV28,TGTGCCAGCAGCGGACTAGCGGGGGCCTACTCCTACGAGCAGTACTTC,CASSGLAGAYSYEQYF
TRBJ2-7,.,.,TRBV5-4,TGTGCCAGCAGCTCCGGCTTCTTCTGCGAGCAGTACTTC,CASSSGFFCEQYF
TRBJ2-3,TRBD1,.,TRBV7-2,TGTGCCAGCAGCTTATGGTGGACAGGCGGCACAGATACGCAGTATTTT,CASSLWWTGGTDTQYF
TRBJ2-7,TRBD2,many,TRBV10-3,TGTGCCATCAGTAATAGCGGGTCATACGAGCAGTACTTC,CAISNSGSYEQYF
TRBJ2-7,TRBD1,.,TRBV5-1,TGCGCCAGTAACTTCGGACAGGGATTGGGCGAGCAGTACTTC,CASNFGQGLGEQYF
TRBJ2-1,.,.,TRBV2,TGTGCCAGCAGTCGGGACTGGACCAATGAGCAGTTCTTC,CASSRDWTNEQFF
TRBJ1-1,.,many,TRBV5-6,TGTGCCAGCAGCCCATACCCAGCGTTCAGCACTGAAGCTTTCTTT,CASSPYPAFSTEAFF
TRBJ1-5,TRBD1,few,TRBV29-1,TGCAGCGTTGGGGACAGGGATCAGCCCCAGCATTTT,CSVGDRDQPQHF
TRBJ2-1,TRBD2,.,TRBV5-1,TGCGCCAGCAGCTTACCGCGGGAGCTCACTGAGCAGTTCTTC,CASSLPRELTEQFF
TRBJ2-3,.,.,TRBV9,TGTGCCAGCAGCGTAGATCATGGGTTACGCACAGATACGCAGTATTTT,CASSVDHGLRTDTQYF